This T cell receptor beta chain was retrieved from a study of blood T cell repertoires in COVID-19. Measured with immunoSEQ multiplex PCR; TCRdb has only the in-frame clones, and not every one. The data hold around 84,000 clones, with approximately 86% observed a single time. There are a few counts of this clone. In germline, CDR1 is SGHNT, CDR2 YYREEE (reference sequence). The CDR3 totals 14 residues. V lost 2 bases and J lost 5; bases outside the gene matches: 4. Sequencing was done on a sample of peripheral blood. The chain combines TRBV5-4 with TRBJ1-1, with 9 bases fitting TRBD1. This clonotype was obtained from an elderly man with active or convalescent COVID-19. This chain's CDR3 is CASSFGTGTTEAFF. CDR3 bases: TGTGCCAGCAGCTTCGGGACAGGGACGACTGAAGCTTTCTTT.